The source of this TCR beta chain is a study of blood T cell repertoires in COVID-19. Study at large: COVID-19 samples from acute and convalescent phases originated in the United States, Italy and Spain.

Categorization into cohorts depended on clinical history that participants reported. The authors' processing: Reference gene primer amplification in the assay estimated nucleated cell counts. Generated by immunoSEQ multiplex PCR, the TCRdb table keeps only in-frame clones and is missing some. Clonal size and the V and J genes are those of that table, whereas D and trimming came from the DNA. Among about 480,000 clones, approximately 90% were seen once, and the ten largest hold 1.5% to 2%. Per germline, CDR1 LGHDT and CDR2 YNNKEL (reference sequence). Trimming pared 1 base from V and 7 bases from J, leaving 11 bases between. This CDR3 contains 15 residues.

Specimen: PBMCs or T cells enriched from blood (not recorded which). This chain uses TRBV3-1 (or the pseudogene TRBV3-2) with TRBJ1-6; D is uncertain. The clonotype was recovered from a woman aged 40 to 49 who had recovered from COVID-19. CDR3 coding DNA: TGTGCCAGCAGCCAAGGAGGAATCGGGAATTCACCCCTCCACTTT. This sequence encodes CASSQGGIGNSPLHF.